The 16 T cell receptor beta chains reported below all come from one sample, sequenced in a study of T cell responses to AZD1222 COVID-19 vaccine. The repertoire was sequenced with immunoSEQ multiplex PCR; TCRdb's copy has only in-frame clones and lacks some. The sample has over 120,000 clones, 70% to 90% seen once. The material sequenced was peripheral blood, taken 28 days after the second dose of the MenACWY control vaccine. These receptors were obtained from an adult who received the MenACWY meningococcal vaccine as a control.

The chain combines TRBV19 with TRBJ1-5; 9 nucleotides line up with TRBD1. The CDR3 has 15 residues. Germline V gene sequence: CDR1 LNHDA, CDR2 SQIVND (reference sequence). J lost 1 base, V lost 4 bases, and 2 bases had no gene match. Here the CDR3 reads CASSKQGASNQPQHF. CDR3 coding DNA: TGTGCCAGTAGTAAACAGGGGGCGAGCAATCAGCCCCAGCATTTT.

The chain uses TRBV3-1 (or the pseudogene TRBV3-2) and TRBJ1-1, with 9 bases aligning to TRBD1. V lost 1 base to trimming and J lost 3 bases; unmatched junction nucleotides: 3. From germline, CDR1 is LGHDT and CDR2 YNNKEL (reference sequence). The CDR3 totals 15 residues. In DNA form, the CDR3 reads TGTGCCAGCAGCCAAGGGACAGGGGCGGACACTGAAGCTTTCTTT. It yields the protein CASSQGTGADTEAFF.

The CDR3 DNA reads TGTGCCAGCAGCTTAGGCCCTCGGGGCAGTGAAAAACTGTTTTTT. Amino acid sequence: CASSLGPRGSEKLFF. The chain employs TRBV7-8 and TRBJ1-4, with TRBD1 as a possible D gene (5 bases). CDR3 length: 15 amino acids. Trimming took 1 base from V and 7 from J, leaving 13 bases between them. Germline loops: CDR1 SGHVS, CDR2 FQNEAQ.

The gene calls are TRBV5-1 and TRBJ1-2; 9 positions match TRBD1. This CDR3 is built from 14 residues. V lost 0 bases to trimming and J lost 8 bases; unmatched junction nucleotides: 5. From germline, CDR1 is SGHRS and CDR2 YFSETQ. DNA for the CDR3: TGCGCCAGCAGCTTGGAGGGGACAGGGCGAGGCTACACCTTC. Encoded protein: CASSLEGTGRGYTF.

This clone has only a few counts. This chain joins TRBV6-5 and TRBJ2-7; 9 nucleotides line up with TRBD1. CDR3 size: 15 residues. V lost 5 bases, J lost 2 bases, and 7 bases stayed unmatched. Germline V gene sequence: CDR1 MNHEY, CDR2 SVGAGI. DNA of the CDR3: TGTGCCAGCAGTCGAACCGGGACAGGGCCCTACGAGCAGTACTTC. Its translation is CASSRTGTGPYEQYF.

The rearrangement uses TRBV5-1 and TRBJ2-2; the match to TRBD1 covers 7 bases. The ends lost 6 bases at V and 3 bases at J; junction bases unmatched: 5. Germline CDR1 is SGHRS and CDR2 is YFSETQ. This CDR3 spans 14 amino acids. CDR3 loop: CASTGDSYTGELFF. For the CDR3, the DNA is TGCGCCAGCACCGGGGACAGTTACACCGGGGAGCTGTTTTTT.

V and J are TRBV13 and TRBJ1-2, with 8 bases identical to TRBD1. Germline lookup yields CDR1 PRHDT and CDR2 FYEKMQ (reference sequence). The CDR3 is 13 residues long. With 5 bases clipped from V and 7 bases from J, the junction kept 6 bases outside the gene matches. The CDR3 nucleotides are TGTGCCAGCAGCCGTGACAGGGGAGGTGGCTACACCTTC. This gives the protein CASSRDRGGGYTF.

The chain links TRBV7-2 to TRBJ1-1; no firm D call. The CDR3 consists of 16 residues. The germline V gene has CDR1 SGHTA and CDR2 FQGNSA. The V end lost 1 base, the J end lost 0 bases, and 12 bases lay between the germline ends. In DNA form, the CDR3 reads TGTGCCAGCAGCTTAGTCTCGGTAGGGATGAACACTGAAGCTTTCTTT. Its translation is CASSLVSVGMNTEAFF.

The chain joins TRBV5-1 to TRBJ2-1; 7 nucleotides line up with TRBD1. Germline CDR1 SGHRS, CDR2 YFSETQ. V was pared by 5 bases and J by 7 bases, with 6 bases of the junction left unmatched. This CDR3 has 13 residues. As DNA, the CDR3 is TGCGCCAGCAGGCCAGGACAGGCGAATGAGCAGTTCTTC. This translates into CASRPGQANEQFF.

The chain recombines TRBV9 with TRBJ2-3; no definite D call. V gave up 4 bases and J gave up 6 bases, with 24 bases separating them. The germline V gene has CDR1 SGDLS and CDR2 YYNGEE. The CDR3 contains 17 residues. The CDR3 DNA sequence: TGTGCCAGCAGCTCCCGAGGATCGGTATTGGTCGGGGATACGCAGTATTTT. Translation gives CASSSRGSVLVGDTQYF.

V usage is TRBV11-3 and J usage is TRBJ2-1; D is perhaps TRBD1 (6 bases). The CDR3 is 14 residues long. Trimming took 5 bases from V and 4 from J, leaving 12 bases between them. Germline values: CDR1 SGHNT, CDR2 YENEEA. CDR3 residues: CASSPGQIYNEQFF. The CDR3 nucleotides read TGTGCCAGCAGCCCCGGACAGATTTACAATGAGCAGTTCTTC.

The J gene is TRBJ2-5, the V gene TRBV5-5; tentatively, D is TRBD1 or TRBD2 (6 bases each). This CDR3 contains 16 residues. In germline, CDR1 is SGHKS, CDR2 YYEKEE (reference sequence). V lost 6 bases and J 2 bases, leaving 20 bases between the germline ends. This CDR3 reads CASTQGDRGPQETQYF. CDR3 sequence (DNA): TGTGCCAGCACCCAAGGGGACCGGGGGCCACAAGAGACCCAGTACTTC. Full variable domain (rest looked up from reference TRBV5-5 and TRBJ2-5): DAGVTQSPTHLIKTRGQQVTLRCSPISGHKSVSWYQQVLGQGPQFIFQYYEKEERGRGNFPDRFSARQFPNYSSELNVNALLLGDSALYLCASTQGDRGPQETQYFGPGTRLLVL.

The gene calls are TRBV9 and TRBJ2-1, with D perhaps matching TRBD2 (6 bases). Trimming took off 0 bases at V and 8 bases at J, with 9 bases between the two ends. This CDR3 spans 13 amino acids. The germline CDR1 and CDR2 sequences are SGDLS and YYNGEE. As DNA, the CDR3 is TGTGCCAGCAGCGTAGCGGGGGTGGATGAGCAGTTCTTC. This translates into CASSVAGVDEQFF. Full variable domain (remainder filled in from reference TRBV9 and TRBJ2-1): DSGVTQTPKHLITATGQRVTLRCSPRSGDLSVYWYQQSLDQGLQFLIQYYNGEERAKGNILERFSAQQFPDLHSELNLSSLELGDSALYFCASSVAGVDEQFFGPGTRLTVL.

This clone was seen more than once but under ten times. The chain recombines TRBV19 with TRBJ1-3; TRBD1 is a possible D gene (5 bases). The CDR3 has 13 residues. Trimming pared 7 bases from V and 0 bases from J, leaving 7 bases between. The germline V gene encodes CDR1 LNHDA and CDR2 SQIVND (reference sequence). The CDR3 region is CASTGSSGNTIYF. CDR3 DNA sequence: TGTGCCAGTACAGGGAGCTCTGGAAACACCATATATTTT.

This clone came up once. The chain is built from TRBV19 and TRBJ1-3; perhaps TRBD1 as D (5 bases). V lost 1 base and J 1 base, leaving 11 bases between the germline ends. The CDR3 is made up of 16 amino acids. From germline, CDR1 is LNHDA and CDR2 SQIVND (reference sequence). The CDR3 DNA follows: TGTGCCAGTAGTATAGGTTGGGGGGTGTCTGGAAACACCATATATTTT. It specifies CASSIGWGVSGNTIYF.

The chain uses TRBV5-4 and TRBJ2-3, with D perhaps matching TRBD2 (7 bases). Trimming pared 3 bases from V and 6 bases from J, leaving 17 bases between. CDR3 length: 15 amino acids. The germline gives CDR1 SGHNT, CDR2 YYREEE (reference sequence). The CDR3 DNA follows: TGTGCCAGCAGCTCCTGGGACGGGGGGCGCGATACGCAGTATTTT. Protein product: CASSSWDGGRDTQYF.